This passage covers 8 T cell receptor beta chains from one sample sequenced in a study of T cell responses to AZD1222 COVID-19 vaccine. Generated by immunoSEQ multiplex PCR, the TCRdb table keeps only in-frame clones and is missing some. The sample records roughly 140,000 clones, around 90% being singletons. Sequencing used peripheral blood, obtained 28 days after the second AZD1222 dose. The receptors here all came from an adult who received the AZD1222 COVID-19 vaccine.

The chain carries TRBV10-3 and TRBJ2-3; 8 nucleotides agree with TRBD2. V shed 11 bases and J 2 bases; nucleotides not matched to a gene: 9. Germline CDR1 ENHRY, CDR2 SYGVKD. The CDR3 totals 14 residues. The CDR3 here is CAASRAGDTDTQYF. Written as DNA, the CDR3 is TGTGCCGCCTCGAGAGCGGGGGACACAGATACGCAGTATTTT.

V usage is TRBV19 and J usage is TRBJ1-1, with D unclear. V lost 7 bases and J 4 bases, leaving 10 bases between the germline ends. The CDR3 spans 12 residues. CDR1 and CDR2 from the germline V gene are LNHDA and SQIVND (reference sequence). Here the CDR3 DNA reads TGTGCCAGTAACCATGGGAGCACTGAAGCTTTCTTT. It yields the protein CASNHGSTEAFF. Full variable domain (remainder filled in from reference TRBV19 and TRBJ1-1): DGGITQSPKYLFRKEGQNVTLSCEQNLNHDAMYWYRQDPGQGLRLIYYSQIVNDFQKGDIAEGYSVSREKKESFPLTVTSAQKNPTAFYLCASNHGSTEAFFGQGTRLTVV.

The V gene is TRBV19, the J gene TRBJ1-2; D is ambiguous. Per germline, CDR1 LNHDA and CDR2 SQIVND (reference sequence). Deletions cut 3 bases from V and 2 bases from J, with 4 bases between. This CDR3 is built from 12 residues. CDR3 bases: TGTGCCAGTAGTATGGCAAACTATGGCTACACCTTC. Translating it yields CASSMANYGYTF. The variable domain in full, with the rest retrieved from reference TRBV19 and TRBJ1-2, is DGGITQSPKYLFRKEGQNVTLSCEQNLNHDAMYWYRQDPGQGLRLIYYSQIVNDFQKGDIAEGYSVSREKKESFPLTVTSAQKNPTAFYLCASSMANYGYTFGSGTRLTVV.

A single count supports this clone. The chain has TRBV5-1 and TRBJ2-5, with 11 bases identical to TRBD1. Germline assignment: CDR1 SGHRS and CDR2 YFSETQ. The CDR3 runs to 18 residues. V lost 5 bases and J lost 5; bases outside the gene matches: 17. CDR3 DNA: TGCGCCAGCAGTGTCGTAGGGACAGGGGGGAATATAATGGAGACCCAGTACTTC. Its translation is CASSVVGTGGNIMETQYF.

The genes are TRBV7-8 and TRBJ1-4; possibly TRBD1 for D (6 bases). Germline assignment: CDR1 SGHVS and CDR2 FQNEAQ. V lost 4 bases and J lost 7, with 13 bases in between. The CDR3 sequence is 14 residues long. The CDR3 DNA sequence: TGTGCCAGCAGCTCCGGGGGCCCGCGTGAAAAACTGTTTTTT. Translation gives CASSSGGPREKLFF. The full variable domain, rest sourced from reference TRBV7-8 and TRBJ1-4, is GAGVSQSPRYKVAKRGQDVALRCDPISGHVSLFWYQQALGQGPEFLTYFQNEAQLDKSGLPSDRFFAERPEGSVSTLKIQRTQQEDSAVYLCASSSGGPREKLFFGSGTQLSVL.

The V and J genes are TRBV6-5 and TRBJ2-7; no reliable D call. From germline, CDR1 is MNHEY and CDR2 SVGAGI. This CDR3 has 11 residues. The ends were cut back, 2 bases at V and 6 bases at J, with 5 bases in the middle. The DNA of the CDR3 is TGTGCCAGCAGTTACCGGTCCGAGCAGTACTTC. Its protein is CASSYRSEQYF.

The CDR3 protein is CASSLGRRSYEQYF. The CDR3 nucleotides are TGTGCCAGCAGCTTAGGGCGGCGCTCCTACGAGCAGTACTTC. The chain uses TRBV11-2 and TRBJ2-7; D gene ambiguous. The CDR3 has 14 residues. In germline, CDR1 is SGHAT, CDR2 FQNNGV. V lost 1 base, J lost 0 bases, and 7 bases lay in between.

The chain joins TRBV9 to TRBJ2-7; 7 bases agree with TRBD1. The CDR3 extends over 15 amino acids. The V segment lost 3 bases and the J segment 2 bases; nucleotides outside the gene matches: 8. The V gene's germline CDR1 is SGDLS and CDR2 YYNGEE. The CDR3 region has the DNA TGTGCCAGCAGCGCCAAGACAGGGCTGCCCTACGAGCAGTACTTC. Translating gives CASSAKTGLPYEQYF.